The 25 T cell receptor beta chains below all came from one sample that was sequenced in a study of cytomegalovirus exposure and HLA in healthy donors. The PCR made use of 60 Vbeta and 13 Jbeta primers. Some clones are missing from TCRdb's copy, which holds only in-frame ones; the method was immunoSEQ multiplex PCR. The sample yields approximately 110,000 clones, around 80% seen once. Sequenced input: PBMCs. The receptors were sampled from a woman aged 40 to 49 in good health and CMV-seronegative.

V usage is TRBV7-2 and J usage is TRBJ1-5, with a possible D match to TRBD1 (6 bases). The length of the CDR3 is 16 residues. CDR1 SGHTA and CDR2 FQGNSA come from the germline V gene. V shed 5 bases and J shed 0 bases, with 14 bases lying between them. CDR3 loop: CASSLRTENSNQPQHF. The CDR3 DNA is TGTGCCAGCAGCCTCCGGACAGAGAATAGCAATCAGCCCCAGCATTTT.

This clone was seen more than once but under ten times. The DNA for the CDR3 is TGTGCCAGTAGTGGACAAAACTATGGCTACACCTTC. This sequence encodes CASSGQNYGYTF. This chain links TRBV19 with TRBJ1-2; D is perhaps TRBD1 (5 bases). V shed 5 bases and J shed 2 bases, with 6 bases lying between them. CDR1 is LNHDA, CDR2 SQIVND, per germline (reference sequence). CDR3 size: 12 residues. The full variable domain, with the rest looked up from reference TRBV19 and TRBJ1-2, is DGGITQSPKYLFRKEGQNVTLSCEQNLNHDAMYWYRQDPGQGLRLIYYSQIVNDFQKGDIAEGYSVSREKKESFPLTVTSAQKNPTAFYLCASSGQNYGYTFGSGTRLTVV.

Here the CDR3 DNA reads TGTGCCAGCAGCACCGGACAAGAGAACACTGAAGCTTTCTTT. Amino acid sequence: CASSTGQENTEAFF. The chain carries TRBV11-3 and TRBJ1-1; a weak D match, TRBD1 (5 bases). V was pared by 5 bases and J by 1 base, with 11 bases between. The CDR3 sequence is 14 residues long. The germline V gene has CDR1 SGHNT and CDR2 YENEEA.

The CDR3 nucleotides are TGTGCCAGCAGCTTGAGGGAGGGATCCCCAAACACTGAAGCTTTCTTT. As protein: CASSLREGSPNTEAFF. The chain links TRBV5-6 to TRBJ1-1; D not certain. Deletions cut 1 base from V and 2 bases from J, with 15 bases between. Germline CDR1 reads SGHDT; CDR2 reads YYEEEE. This CDR3 spans 16 amino acids.

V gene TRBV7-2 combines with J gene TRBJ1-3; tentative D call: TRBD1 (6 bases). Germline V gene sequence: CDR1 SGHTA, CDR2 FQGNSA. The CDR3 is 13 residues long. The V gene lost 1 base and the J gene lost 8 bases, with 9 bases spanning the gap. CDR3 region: CASSLGEGDTIYF. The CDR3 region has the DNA TGTGCCAGCAGCTTAGGAGAGGGGGACACCATATATTTT.

Here the CDR3 DNA reads TGTGCCAGCAGCGACCCACGGGGGATTTCCTACGAGCAGTACTTC. It specifies CASSDPRGISYEQYF. V and J are TRBV7-9 and TRBJ2-7; D possibly corresponds to TRBD2 (6 bases). Germline-derived CDR1 and CDR2 are SEHNR and FQNEAQ (reference sequence). Trimming removed 5 bases at V and 1 base at J, with 15 bases between. This CDR3 region has 15 residues.

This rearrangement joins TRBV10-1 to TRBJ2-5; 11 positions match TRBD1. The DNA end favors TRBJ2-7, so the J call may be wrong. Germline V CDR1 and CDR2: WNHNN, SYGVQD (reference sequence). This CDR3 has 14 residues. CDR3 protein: CASSSGTGGYEQYF. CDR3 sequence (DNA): TGCGCCAGCAGTTCCGGGACAGGGGGCTACGAGCAGTACTTC.

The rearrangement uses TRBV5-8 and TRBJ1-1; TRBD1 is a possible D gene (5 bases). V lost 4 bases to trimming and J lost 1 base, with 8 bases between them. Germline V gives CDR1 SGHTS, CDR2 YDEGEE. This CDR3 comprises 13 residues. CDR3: CASSPGGNTEAFF. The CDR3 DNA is TGTGCCAGCAGCCCCGGGGGGAACACTGAAGCTTTCTTT.

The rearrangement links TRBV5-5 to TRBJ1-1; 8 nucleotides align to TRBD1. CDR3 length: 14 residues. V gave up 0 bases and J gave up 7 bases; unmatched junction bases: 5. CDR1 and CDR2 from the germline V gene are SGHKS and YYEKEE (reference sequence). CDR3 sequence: CASSLVRGHDEAFF. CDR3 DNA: TGTGCCAGCAGCTTGGTCAGGGGGCATGATGAAGCTTTCTTT.

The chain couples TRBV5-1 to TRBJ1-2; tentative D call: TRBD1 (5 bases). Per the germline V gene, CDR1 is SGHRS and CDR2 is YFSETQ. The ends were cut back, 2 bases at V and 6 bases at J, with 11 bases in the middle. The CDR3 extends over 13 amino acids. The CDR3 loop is CASSFGRADGYTF. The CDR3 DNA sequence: TGCGCCAGCAGCTTTGGCAGGGCAGATGGCTACACCTTC.

The CDR3 loop is CASSLDIRNEKLFF. The CDR3 nucleotides are TGCGCCAGCAGCCTGGACATTAGAAATGAAAAACTGTTTTTT. V usage is TRBV4-1 and J usage is TRBJ1-4, with D possibly TRBD1 on 5 matching bases. Germline V CDR1 and CDR2: MGHRA, YSYEKL. The CDR3 has 14 residues. V gave up 4 bases and J gave up 5 bases, with 11 bases separating them.

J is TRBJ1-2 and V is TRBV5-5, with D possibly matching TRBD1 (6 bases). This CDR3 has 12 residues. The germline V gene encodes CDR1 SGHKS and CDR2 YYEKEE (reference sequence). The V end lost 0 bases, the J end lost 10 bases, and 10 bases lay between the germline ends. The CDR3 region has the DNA TGTGCCAGCAGCTTGGCTCAGGGGCACTACACCTTC. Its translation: CASSLAQGHYTF.

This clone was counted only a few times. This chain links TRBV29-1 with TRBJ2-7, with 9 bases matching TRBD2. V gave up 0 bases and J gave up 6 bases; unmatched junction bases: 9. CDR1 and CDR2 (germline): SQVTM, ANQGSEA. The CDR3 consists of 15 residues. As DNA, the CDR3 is TGCAGCGTTGAAGATCGAGGTAGCGGGAGACCCGAGCAGTACTTC. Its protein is CSVEDRGSGRPEQYF.

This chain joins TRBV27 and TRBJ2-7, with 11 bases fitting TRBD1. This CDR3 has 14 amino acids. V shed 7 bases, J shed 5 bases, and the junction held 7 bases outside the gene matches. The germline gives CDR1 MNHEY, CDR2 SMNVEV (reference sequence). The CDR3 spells CASNNRDRGNEQYF. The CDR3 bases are TGTGCCAGCAATAACCGGGACAGGGGGAACGAGCAGTACTTC.

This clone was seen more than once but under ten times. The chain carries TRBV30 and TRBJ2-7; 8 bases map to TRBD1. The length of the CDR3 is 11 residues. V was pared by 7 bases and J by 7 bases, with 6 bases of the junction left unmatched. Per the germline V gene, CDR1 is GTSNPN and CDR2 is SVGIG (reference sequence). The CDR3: CAFGRGQEQYF. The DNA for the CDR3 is TGTGCCTTTGGCAGGGGGCAAGAGCAGTACTTC.

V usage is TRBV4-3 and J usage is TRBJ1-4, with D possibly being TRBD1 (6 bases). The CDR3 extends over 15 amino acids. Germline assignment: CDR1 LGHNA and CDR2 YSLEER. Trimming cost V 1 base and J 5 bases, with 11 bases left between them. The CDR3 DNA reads TGCGCCAGCAGCCAAGGGGGGCAGGGCAATGAAAAACTGTTTTTT. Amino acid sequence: CASSQGGQGNEKLFF.

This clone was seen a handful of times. The CDR3 sequence: CASRETGTGNTIYF. The CDR3 DNA reads TGCGCCAGCAGGGAAACAGGGACTGGAAACACCATATATTTT. The chain recombines TRBV10-2 with TRBJ1-3; TRBD1 might be the D (6 bases). CDR1 and CDR2 from the germline V gene are WSHSY and SAAADI. The CDR3 runs 14 residues. Trimming removed 6 bases at V and 2 bases at J, with 11 bases between.

The CDR3 nucleotides are TGTGCCAGCAGCCCGGTAGCGGGGGGGTTTTTAACCACAGATACGCAGTATTTT. It specifies CASSPVAGGFLTTDTQYF. V usage is TRBV7-2 and J usage is TRBJ2-3, with 11 bases identical to TRBD2. The trim removed 5 bases at V and 2 bases at J, leaving 12 bases unmatched. The CDR3 loop spans 18 amino acids. Germline V gives CDR1 SGHTA, CDR2 FQGNSA. The variable domain in full, with the rest retrieved from reference TRBV7-2 and TRBJ2-3, is GAGVSQSPSNKVTEKGKDVELRCDPISGHTALYWYRQSLGQGLEFLIYFQGNSAPDKSGLPSDRFSAERTGGSVSTLTIQRTQQEDSAVYLCASSPVAGGFLTTDTQYFGPGTRLTVL.

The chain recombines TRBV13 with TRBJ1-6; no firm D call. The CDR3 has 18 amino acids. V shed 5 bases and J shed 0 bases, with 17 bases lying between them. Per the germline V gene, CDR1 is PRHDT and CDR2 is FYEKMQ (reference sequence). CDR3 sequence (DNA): TGTGCCAGCAGCCAATTCGAGTATGGGAGCTCCTATAATTCACCCCTCCACTTT. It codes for CASSQFEYGSSYNSPLHF.

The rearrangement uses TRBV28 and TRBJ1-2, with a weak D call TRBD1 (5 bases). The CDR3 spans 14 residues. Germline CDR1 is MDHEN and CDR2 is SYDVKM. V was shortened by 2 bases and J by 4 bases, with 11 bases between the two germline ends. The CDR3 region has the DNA TGTGCCAGCAGTTTACTCGCGACAGCCTATGGCTACACCTTC. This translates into CASSLLATAYGYTF.

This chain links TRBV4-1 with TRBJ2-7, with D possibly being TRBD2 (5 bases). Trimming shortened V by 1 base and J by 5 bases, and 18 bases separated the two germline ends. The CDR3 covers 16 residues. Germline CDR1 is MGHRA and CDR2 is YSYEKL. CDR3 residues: CASSQVAGGFGDEQYF. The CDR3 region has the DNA TGCGCCAGCAGCCAAGTGGCAGGCGGGTTCGGCGACGAGCAGTACTTC.

The CDR3 DNA follows: TGCGCCAGCAGTGAGTCCGGGACTAGCGGCGGGGATGAGCAGTTCTTC. Its protein product is CASSESGTSGGDEQFF. V is TRBV10-1 and J is TRBJ2-1, with TRBD2 identical over 11 bases. V was pared by 0 bases and J by 8 bases, with 6 bases of the junction left unmatched. Per germline, CDR1 WNHNN and CDR2 SYGVQD (reference sequence). CDR3 length: 16 amino acids.

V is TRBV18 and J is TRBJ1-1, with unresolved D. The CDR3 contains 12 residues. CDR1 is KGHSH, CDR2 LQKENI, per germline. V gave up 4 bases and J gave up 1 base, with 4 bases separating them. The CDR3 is CASSRPNTEAFF. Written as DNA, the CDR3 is TGTGCCAGCTCACGGCCGAACACTGAAGCTTTCTTT.

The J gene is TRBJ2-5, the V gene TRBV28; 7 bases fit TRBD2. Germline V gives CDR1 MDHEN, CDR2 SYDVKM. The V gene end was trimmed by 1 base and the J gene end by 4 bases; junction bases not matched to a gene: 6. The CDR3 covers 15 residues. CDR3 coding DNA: TGTGCCAGCAGTTTATATGGGGGAGGGCCAGAGACCCAGTACTTC. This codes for CASSLYGGGPETQYF. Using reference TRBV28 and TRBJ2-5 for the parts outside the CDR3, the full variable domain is DVKVTQSSRYLVKRTGEKVFLECVQDMDHENMFWYRQDPGLGLRLIYFSYDVKMKEKGDIPEGYSVSREKKERFSLILESASTNQTSMYLCASSLYGGGPETQYFGPGTRLLVL.

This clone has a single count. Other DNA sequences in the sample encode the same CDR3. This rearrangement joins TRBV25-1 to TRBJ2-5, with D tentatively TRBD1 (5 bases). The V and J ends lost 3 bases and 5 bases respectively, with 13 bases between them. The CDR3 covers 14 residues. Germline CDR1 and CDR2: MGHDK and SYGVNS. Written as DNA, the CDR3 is TGTGCCAGCAGTGACCCGAAGCAGGGCGAGACCCAGTACTTC. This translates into CASSDPKQGETQYF.